The TCR beta chain under discussion was sequenced for a study of T cell repertoires in cytomegalovirus infection. Study context: In public TCR beta signatures, there were indications of both CMV infection and matching HLA type. Overall study results and limits: Carriers of CMV and the relevant HLA type were discriminated by public TCR beta frequency.

This clonotype showed up many times. What it binds is unknown. MiXCR was run by TCRdb on the reads, yielding one entry per CDR3 protein. The data contain roughly 500,000 distinct CDR3 sequences, approximately 10% of them singletons. The sequencing input was PBMCs. The clonotype was recovered from a human donor in good health (CMV status not recorded). Some clones in this sample may be carry-over from other donors' samples.

The CDR3 reads CASSPSTSGRSYEQYF. CDR3 bases: TGTGCCAGCAGCCCCTCGACTAGCGGGCGCTCCTACGAGCAGTACTTC. The genes are TRBV7-2 and TRBJ2-7; 10 positions agree with TRBD2. The germline V gene has CDR1 SGHTA and CDR2 FQGNSA. This CDR3 region has 16 residues. V shed 5 bases and J 0 bases; nucleotides not matched to a gene: 7.